The rows below give T cell receptor beta chains drawn from one sample of a study of T-cell memory formation after mild COVID-19. MiXCR was run by TCRdb on the 5' RACE reads, yielding one entry per CDR3 protein. The data show hundreds of thousands of distinct CDR3 sequences, with approximately 15% seen just once and roughly 22% held by the top ten. The source material was PBMCs or a T cell subset sorted from them (not recorded which). The receptor set was obtained from a man between 18 and 35 years old who had mild COVID-19 (a few samples of this study predate the infection). Cell type and time point are not known. Both conserved end residues are part of each CDR3. The order of the fields is clone size, J gene, V gene, D gene, CDR3 DNA, CDR3 protein. D genes are given only for firm matches. Some rows mark clone size as missing; the rest say once, few, many or name a class of expanded clone.

>.|TRBJ2-5|TRBV7-2|.
TGTGCCAGCAGCTTAGTATCTTTCCAAGAGACCCAGTACTTC
CASSLVSFQETQYF
>.|TRBJ1-1|TRBV7-9|.
TGTGCCAGCACCTTGGAGATGAACACTGAAGCTTTCTTT
CASTLEMNTEAFF
>.|TRBJ2-4|TRBV7-9|TRBD1
TGTGCCAGCAGCCCCCCGGGACAGGGGGCAGGGAACATTCAGTACTTC
CASSPPGQGAGNIQYF
>.|TRBJ2-3|TRBV7-2|.
TGTGCCAGCAAAGAGCCGGGGAGCACAGATACGCAGTATTTT
CASKEPGSTDTQYF
>.|TRBJ2-1|TRBV20-1|.
TGCAGTGCTAACGACAGAGAGCAGTTCTTC
CSANDREQFF
>.|TRBJ2-3|TRBV21-1|.
TGTGCCAGCAGCGCAACTAGCGGGGGGGCCGTAGATACGCAGTATTTT
CASSATSGGAVDTQYF
>.|TRBJ1-1|TRBV4-3|.
TGCGCCAGCAGCCAGCAACAGGGTTACACTGAAGCTTTCTTT
CASSQQQGYTEAFF
>few|TRBJ1-5|TRBV7-2|.
TGTGCCAGCAGCCCCTCGTCGGATAGGGGACAGCCCCAGCATTTT
CASSPSSDRGQPQHF
>few|TRBJ2-4|TRBV10-1|.
TGCGCCAGCAGTGGTGTAGCCAAAAACATTCAGTACTTC
CASSGVAKNIQYF
>.|TRBJ2-2|TRBV4-1|TRBD2
TGCGCCAGCAGCCGGCCGGGGGGGCCGAACACCGGGGAGCTGTTTTTT
CASSRPGGPNTGELFF
>.|TRBJ1-2|TRBV4-3|TRBD1
TGCGCCAGCAGCCAAGATCGAGGGACAGGGGCCCCCTCTGGCTACACCTTC
CASSQDRGTGAPSGYTF
>.|TRBJ1-2|TRBV7-2|.
TGTGCCAGCAGCTCCGTCGTCGAGTCCCGCGTGTCTGGCTACACCTTC
CASSSVVESRVSGYTF
>few|TRBJ2-1|TRBV4-1|TRBD2
TGCGCCAGCAGCCAAGATCCCGGACTAGTCCATGAGCAGTTCTTC
CASSQDPGLVHEQFF
>few|TRBJ2-5|TRBV7-3|.
TGTGCCAGCAGCCCCGGTCCTAGGGGCCAAGAGACCCAGTACTTC
CASSPGPRGQETQYF
>.|TRBJ2-5|TRBV7-7|TRBD2
TGTGCCAGCAGCTTAGTGGGGGGGGAGCGAGAGACCCAGTACTTC
CASSLVGGERETQYF
>.|TRBJ2-1|TRBV4-1|.
TGCGCCAGCAGCCGGTGGGGGGGCCTTTCCTACAATGAGCAGTTCTTC
CASSRWGGLSYNEQFF
>few|TRBJ1-6|TRBV6-2/TRBV6-3|.
TGTGCCAGCAGTTATCAGGGGTGGAATTCACCCCTCCACTTT
CASSYQGWNSPLHF
>.|TRBJ2-7|TRBV10-3|TRBD1
TGTGCCATCCCCGGACAGGGAAACGAGCAGTACTTC
CAIPGQGNEQYF
>.|TRBJ1-2|TRBV7-8|.
TGTGCCAGCAGCTTAGCGTGGGGAGATGGCTACACCTTC
CASSLAWGDGYTF
>few|TRBJ1-1|TRBV6-2/TRBV6-3|.
TGTGCCAGCACTTCTTTGCGGGGCCAGAGATTGAACACTGAAGCTTTCTTT
CASTSLRGQRLNTEAFF
>few|TRBJ1-5|TRBV29-1|TRBD1
TGCAGCGTTGAGGACCAGGGGGGTCAGCCCCAGCATTTT
CSVEDQGGQPQHF
>.|TRBJ1-2|TRBV12-3/TRBV12-4|.
TGTGCCAGCAGAAGGAACTATGGCTACACCTTC
CASRRNYGYTF
>.|TRBJ2-7|TRBV7-2|.
TGTGCCAGCAGCTTAGGGTTCGAGAACCGGGGCTCCTACGAGCAGTACTTC
CASSLGFENRGSYEQYF
>.|TRBJ2-5|TRBV7-9|.
TGTGCCAGCAGCTTAGAAGGGGTCGGGGGCCAGGAGACCCAGTACTTC
CASSLEGVGGQETQYF
>few|TRBJ1-1|TRBV7-2|TRBD1
TGTGCCAGCAGCTACCGGGACAGGAACACTGAAGCTTTCTTT
CASSYRDRNTEAFF
>.|TRBJ1-3|TRBV25-1|.
TGTGCCAGCAGTGAATCAGGAGCTGCTGGAAACACCATATATTTT
CASSESGAAGNTIYF
>.|TRBJ2-5|TRBV19|.
TGTGCCAGTAGTATGGGCACGAGGGTAGAGACCCAGTACTTC
CASSMGTRVETQYF
>once|TRBJ2-7|TRBV5-5|.
TGTGCCAGCAGTTTGGCCGCAGGGGACTACGAGCAGTACTTC
CASSLAAGDYEQYF
>few|TRBJ2-5|TRBV19|.
TGTGCCAGTAGTATCGCACCAAGCCAAGAGACCCAGTACTTC
CASSIAPSQETQYF
>.|TRBJ1-2|TRBV7-2|.
TGTGCCAGCAGCCGAAAGTATGGCTACACCTTC
CASSRKYGYTF
>few|TRBJ2-5|TRBV6-5|.
TGTGCCAGCAGCAGGAGCTGGGAGACCCAGTACTTC
CASSRSWETQYF
>few|TRBJ1-2|TRBV6-5|.
TGTGCCAGCAGTTACCGTCGTTCTGGCCTTTATGGCTACACCTTC
CASSYRRSGLYGYTF
>.|TRBJ1-4|TRBV7-9|.
TGTGCCAGCAGCTTAACTGCAGGGGCGGATGAAAAACTGTTTTTT
CASSLTAGADEKLFF
>.|TRBJ1-2|TRBV6-1|TRBD1
TGTGCCACCACACGCCGGGACAGGGGCTATGGCTACACCTTC
CATTRRDRGYGYTF
>few|TRBJ2-5|TRBV9|TRBD1
TGTGCCAGCAGCGTAGATAGAGGAGGACAGGGAAGGCGAGAGACCCAGTACTTC
CASSVDRGGQGRRETQYF
>few|TRBJ2-2|TRBV6-5|TRBD2
TGTGCCAGCAGTTACTCCGGCGGGGGGATCGGCACCGGGGAGCTGTTTTTT
CASSYSGGGIGTGELFF
>few|TRBJ2-1|TRBV4-3|.
TGCGCCAGCAGCCAAGAGATCTACAATGAGCAGTTCTTC
CASSQEIYNEQFF
>.|TRBJ2-7|TRBV7-3|.
TGTGCCAGCAGCTTACAGGGCGGCTACGAGCAGTACTTC
CASSLQGGYEQYF
>.|TRBJ1-2|TRBV4-1|.
TGCGCCAGCAGCCTTGTGGGGGGCAGAGCTAACTATGGCTACACCTTC
CASSLVGGRANYGYTF
>.|TRBJ1-2|TRBV12-3/TRBV12-4|TRBD1
TGTGCCAGCGGACCCCAGGGACAGGGGAGGAGGGACTATGGCTACACCTTC
CASGPQGQGRRDYGYTF
>few|TRBJ2-1|TRBV4-2|TRBD2
TGTGCCAGCAGCCAAGCGGTCGCTAGCGGGGGGCTCAGCTCCTACAATGAGCAGTTCTTC
CASSQAVASGGLSSYNEQFF